A selection of T cell receptor beta chains follows, all from one sample in a study of patients and donors after allogeneic stem cell transplantation. Each CDR3 protein gets one entry after TCRdb re-called the RT-PCR reads with MiXCR. The sample shows 410,000 or so distinct CDR3 sequences, under 20% of them seen only once. The sequenced material came from blood, either unsorted or a sorted T cell fraction (not recorded which). The receptor set was obtained from a human donor who was either an allogeneic HSCT recipient or a stem cell or donor lymphocyte infusion donor (not recorded which). It is not recorded whose cells these are; they may come from a transplant donor. Each CDR3 is given with its conserved first and last residue. D genes are given only for firm matches. The size of a clone is reported for some rows only, either as once, few or many, or as a class for expanded clones.

abundance	v_gene	j_gene	d_gene	CDR3nt	CDR3aa
many	TRBV12-3/TRBV12-4	TRBJ1-2	TRBD1	TGTGCCAGCACCCCGTGGGGACAGTTCTATGGCTACACCTTC	CASTPWGQFYGYTF
.	TRBV9	TRBJ1-1	TRBD1	TGTGCCAGCAGCGTTTCAGGGGGCCCCATGAACACTGAAGCTTTCTTT	CASSVSGGPMNTEAFF
.	TRBV20-1	TRBJ2-3	TRBD1	TGCAGTGCCCTTGGGACAGGGGCAGATACGCAGTATTTT	CSALGTGADTQYF
.	TRBV19	TRBJ2-1	TRBD2	TGTGCCAGTAGCATGACTAGCGGGAGGTCCTTCAGCTCCTACAATGAGCAGTTCTTC	CASSMTSGRSFSSYNEQFF
many	TRBV4-1	TRBJ1-1	.	TGCGCCAGCAGCCAAGACCCCGGAAGATTATTGAACACTGAAGCTTTCTTT	CASSQDPGRLLNTEAFF
many	TRBV2	TRBJ2-4	.	TGTGCCAGCAGTCCGACTAAGGCCAAAAACATTCAGTACTTC	CASSPTKAKNIQYF
few	TRBV9	TRBJ2-6	TRBD1	TGTGCCAGCAGCGCTAGGACAGGCACTGGGGCCAACGTCCTGACTTTC	CASSARTGTGANVLTF
.	TRBV7-3	TRBJ2-6	.	TGTGCCAGCAGCCTACGTCAGTGGGGGATTGGCGGGGCCAACGTCCTGACTTTC	CASSLRQWGIGGANVLTF
.	TRBV20-1	TRBJ2-7	TRBD2	TGCAGTGCTAGAGCCCCCCACGCTAGCGGGACAAACTACGAGCAGTACTTC	CSARAPHASGTNYEQYF
.	TRBV9	TRBJ2-7	.	TGTGCCAGCAGCGTGTCAGCGGACTCCTACGAGCAGTACTTC	CASSVSADSYEQYF
many	TRBV29-1	TRBJ2-7	.	TGCAGCGTTGGGCTAGGGATTAGCGAGCAGTACTTC	CSVGLGISEQYF
few	TRBV12-3/TRBV12-4	TRBJ2-4	.	TGTGACAGCACCCCGTTTTCGGGAATAGCCAAAAACATTCAGTACTTC	CDSTPFSGIAKNIQYF
few	TRBV7-9	TRBJ2-3	.	TGTGCCAGCAGCCCCGTTTGGAGCACAGATACGCAGTATTTT	CASSPVWSTDTQYF
.	TRBV20-1	TRBJ1-2	.	TGCAGTGCCGACCTGGGTGGGCATGGCTACACCTTC	CSADLGGHGYTF
few	TRBV5-1	TRBJ1-2	.	TGCGCCAGCAGAAAGGACAGAGACTATGGCTACACCTTC	CASRKDRDYGYTF
.	TRBV9	TRBJ2-3	.	TGTGCCAGCAGCCCCGAGGGGGGGGGCACAGATACGCAGTATTTT	CASSPEGGGTDTQYF
medium-sized	TRBV12-3/TRBV12-4	TRBJ2-5	TRBD2	TGTGCCAGCAGGGCAACGGGAGGGGAGACCCAGTACTTC	CASRATGGETQYF
.	TRBV3-1	TRBJ2-2	TRBD2	TGTGCCAGCAGCCAAGATTCGGGGGGGAGTCAAACCGGGGAGCTGTTTTTT	CASSQDSGGSQTGELFF
few	TRBV7-9	TRBJ1-1	.	TGTGCCAGCAGCTCCGGGGACGCAAGCTTCACTGAAGCTTTCTTT	CASSSGDASFTEAFF
.	TRBV19	TRBJ2-3	TRBD1	TGTGCCAGCAAAAGGGAACAGGGGGCAGATACGCAGTATTTT	CASKREQGADTQYF
.	TRBV11-2	TRBJ2-2	.	TGTGCCAGCAGCTCGGGAAGCCTCGTGGCCGGGGAGCTGTTTTTT	CASSSGSLVAGELFF
many	TRBV29-1	TRBJ1-2	.	TGCAGCGCCCGAACAACTATCAGGGTTGGCTATGGCTACACCTTC	CSARTTIRVGYGYTF
few	TRBV10-3	TRBJ1-2	.	TGTGCCATCAGTGAGTCGATGGGGACCCTCTATGGCTACACCTTC	CAISESMGTLYGYTF
.	TRBV6-2/TRBV6-3	TRBJ2-1	.	TGTGCCAGCAGTTATTTAACTACCTACAATGAGCAGTTCTTC	CASSYLTTYNEQFF
.	TRBV15	TRBJ2-1	TRBD2	TGTGCCACCAGCATCGGAAGCGGGGGGCCCGACTACAATGAGCAGTTCTTC	CATSIGSGGPDYNEQFF
.	TRBV20-1	TRBJ1-5	TRBD1	TGCAGTGCTATTGGGACAGGTAAAAATCAGCCCCAGCATTTT	CSAIGTGKNQPQHF
many	TRBV12-3/TRBV12-4	TRBJ2-2	TRBD2	TGTGCCAGCAGTTTCCGACTAGCGGCGAACACCGGGGAGCTGTTTTTT	CASSFRLAANTGELFF
few	TRBV6-2/TRBV6-3	TRBJ1-1	.	TGTGCCAGCAGTTATGGGGAGGGTTTCACTGAAGCTTTCTTT	CASSYGEGFTEAFF
many	TRBV5-1	TRBJ2-7	TRBD2	TGCGCCAGCTCCCTAGCGGGAGTTTCCTACGAGCAGTACTTC	CASSLAGVSYEQYF
.	TRBV12-3/TRBV12-4	TRBJ2-2	.	TGTGCCAGCAGCCCCGTCGGAAGGGGACCCGGGGAGCTGTTTTTT	CASSPVGRGPGELFF
many	TRBV4-1	TRBJ2-4	TRBD1	TGCGCCAGCAGCCAAGAAGGAGAACAGGGGTCTTTAGCCAAAAACATTCAGTACTTC	CASSQEGEQGSLAKNIQYF
.	TRBV3-1	TRBJ2-4	.	TGTGCCAGCAGCCAAGCGGGTCGGGAAGGGAGAGCCAAAAACATTCAGTACTTC	CASSQAGREGRAKNIQYF
.	TRBV27	TRBJ1-2	TRBD1	TGTGCCAGCAGTTTTGACAGGGGGCGAGACTATGGCTACACCTTC	CASSFDRGRDYGYTF
.	TRBV5-1	TRBJ1-1	.	TGCGCCAGCAGCTCGCCTGGGGGAACTGAAGCTTTCTTT	CASSSPGGTEAFF
few	TRBV3-1	TRBJ2-7	TRBD2	TGTGCCAGCAGCCAAGATAATGGGCCTAGCGGGAGGTACGAGCAGTACTTC	CASSQDNGPSGRYEQYF
few	TRBV6-2/TRBV6-3	TRBJ2-1	.	TGTGCCAGCAGTCGACTGTGGGCAGGGGATCACAATGAGCAGTTCTTC	CASSRLWAGDHNEQFF
few	TRBV6-2/TRBV6-3	TRBJ1-6	.	TGTGCCAGCAGTTTCCCTCAGACCAATCTCCACTTT	CASSFPQTNLHF
.	TRBV12-3/TRBV12-4	TRBJ1-5	TRBD1	TGTGCCAGCAGTTTTATCAGGGGGAGACAGCCCCAGCATTTT	CASSFIRGRQPQHF
.	TRBV28	TRBJ1-1	.	TGTGCCAGCAGTCCCACAGCAATGAACACTGAAGCTTTCTTT	CASSPTAMNTEAFF
few	TRBV6-1	TRBJ2-2	.	TGTGCCAGCTCACCACTAGTCCCCGGGACAACGAACACCGGGGAGCTGTTTTTT	CASSPLVPGTTNTGELFF
few	TRBV20-1	TRBJ2-2	TRBD2	TGCAGTGCTGCTCGGGGGGGCGTAGGCACCGGGGAGCTGTTTTTT	CSAARGGVGTGELFF
few	TRBV29-1	TRBJ2-1	.	TGCAGCGGCCAAGCCGATTTTGATGAGCAGTTCTTC	CSGQADFDEQFF
once	TRBV7-9	TRBJ1-1	.	TGTGCCAGCAGCTCACAGGGTATTAGCACTGAAGCTTTCTTT	CASSSQGISTEAFF
many	TRBV5-1	TRBJ2-3	.	TGCGCCAGCAGCCGCCCCAGCACAGATACGCAGTATTTT	CASSRPSTDTQYF